The TCR beta chain described here comes from a study of blood T cell repertoires in COVID-19. There are 15 residues in the CDR3. Germline CDR1 and CDR2: SGHTA and FQGNSA. With 4 bases removed from V and 7 bases from J, the gap between germline ends came to 16 bases. Original processing methods: Reference gene primer amplification gave estimated nucleated cell counts. TCRdb's table, derived via immunoSEQ multiplex PCR, lists solely in-frame clones and lacks some. That table supplies the V and J calls and clone size; D and trimming were determined from the DNA. The sample comprises approximately 67,000 clones, around 82% of which are singletons, and under 8% rests with the top ten.

The chain uses TRBV7-2 and TRBJ2-2; perhaps TRBD2 as D (6 bases). Sequencing input: peripheral blood. The TCR was taken from a man in his 60s with acute or convalescent COVID-19. The CDR3 is CASSSRRGTGGELFF. The CDR3 DNA reads as TGTGCCAGCAGCTCACGGCGGGGTACAGGCGGGGAGCTGTTTTTT.